The rows below give T cell receptor beta chains drawn from one sample of a study of cytomegalovirus exposure and HLA in healthy donors. TCRdb's table, derived via immunoSEQ multiplex PCR, lists solely in-frame clones and lacks some. The sample has approximately 150,000 clones, about four fifths seen once. Sequencing input: PBMCs. These receptors were taken from a man aged 18 to 30 in good health and CMV-seronegative. CDR3s include the opening cysteine and the closing phenylalanine or tryptophan. Fields, in order: J gene, V gene, D gene, clone size, CDR3 protein, CDR3 DNA. The D gene is left open where the match is weak. Rows may omit the clone size; those that give it use once, few, many or a size class.

J gene: TRBJ1-3
V gene: TRBV19
D gene: TRBD1
clone size: .
CDR3 protein: CASSRDRTSGNTIYF
CDR3 DNA: TGTGCCAGTAGTAGGGACAGGACCTCTGGAAACACCATATATTTT

J gene: TRBJ1-6
V gene: TRBV14
D gene: .
clone size: .
CDR3 protein: CASSHALVIGGSPLHF
CDR3 DNA: TGTGCCAGCAGCCATGCCCTCGTGATCGGGGGTTCACCCCTCCACTTT

J gene: TRBJ2-7
V gene: TRBV27
D gene: .
clone size: .
CDR3 protein: CASSPLAGSYEQYF
CDR3 DNA: TGTGCCAGCAGTCCCCTGGCAGGGTCCTACGAGCAGTACTTC

J gene: TRBJ2-2
V gene: TRBV9
D gene: .
clone size: .
CDR3 protein: CASSVVRESNTGELFF
CDR3 DNA: TGTGCCAGCAGCGTAGTGCGAGAATCGAACACCGGGGAGCTGTTTTTT

J gene: TRBJ1-1
V gene: TRBV19
D gene: .
clone size: once
CDR3 protein: CASSIGRAEAFF
CDR3 DNA: TGTGCCAGTAGTATTGGGCGGGCTGAAGCTTTCTTT

J gene: TRBJ1-3
V gene: TRBV9
D gene: .
clone size: once
CDR3 protein: CASSDPGTSAGNTIYF
CDR3 DNA: TGTGCCAGCAGCGACCCAGGCACGTCTGCTGGAAACACCATATATTTT

J gene: TRBJ2-7
V gene: TRBV5-6
D gene: TRBD1
clone size: few
CDR3 protein: CASSATGVSYEQYF
CDR3 DNA: TGTGCCAGCAGCGCGACAGGGGTCTCCTACGAGCAGTACTTC

J gene: TRBJ2-1
V gene: TRBV5-1
D gene: .
clone size: .
CDR3 protein: CASSLDPYTVNEQFF
CDR3 DNA: TGCGCCAGCAGCTTGGACCCTTATACGGTCAATGAGCAGTTCTTC

J gene: TRBJ2-7
V gene: TRBV29-1
D gene: .
clone size: .
CDR3 protein: CSVGDRWYEQYF
CDR3 DNA: TGCAGCGTTGGTGATCGGTGGTACGAGCAGTACTTC

J gene: TRBJ1-1
V gene: TRBV18
D gene: .
clone size: .
CDR3 protein: CASSPPTGLNTEAFF
CDR3 DNA: TGTGCCAGCTCACCGCCGACGGGATTGAACACTGAAGCTTTCTTT

J gene: TRBJ1-1
V gene: TRBV5-1
D gene: .
clone size: .
CDR3 protein: CASSLEGVNTEAFF
CDR3 DNA: TGCGCCAGCAGCTTGGAAGGGGTCAACACTGAAGCTTTCTTT

J gene: TRBJ1-3
V gene: TRBV6-1
D gene: TRBD1
clone size: .
CDR3 protein: CASSENPTGDSGNTIYF
CDR3 DNA: TGTGCCAGCAGTGAAAACCCGACAGGGGACTCTGGAAACACCATATATTTT

J gene: TRBJ1-2
V gene: TRBV7-9
D gene: .
clone size: .
CDR3 protein: CSSSLPGDYTF
CDR3 DNA: TGTTCCAGCAGCTTACCGGGAGACTACACCTTC

J gene: TRBJ2-7
V gene: TRBV6-6
D gene: TRBD2
clone size: .
CDR3 protein: CASSSTSGIYEQYF
CDR3 DNA: TGTGCCAGCAGTTCGACTAGCGGGATCTACGAGCAGTACTTC

J gene: TRBJ2-1
V gene: TRBV4-1
D gene: .
clone size: .
CDR3 protein: CASSHRLGNEQFF
CDR3 DNA: TGCGCCAGCAGCCACAGACTAGGGAATGAGCAGTTCTTC

J gene: TRBJ1-2
V gene: TRBV25-1
D gene: TRBD1
clone size: .
CDR3 protein: CASSSATGQVYGYTF
CDR3 DNA: TGTGCCAGCAGTAGTGCTACCGGACAGGTCTATGGCTACACCTTC

J gene: TRBJ1-5
V gene: TRBV5-4
D gene: TRBD1
clone size: .
CDR3 protein: CASTPGQGGQPQHF
CDR3 DNA: TGTGCCAGCACGCCGGGACAGGGGGGTCAGCCCCAGCATTTT

J gene: TRBJ2-2
V gene: TRBV7-6
D gene: TRBD1
clone size: once
CDR3 protein: CASSSRGRGGELFF
CDR3 DNA: TGTGCCAGCAGCTCGAGGGGGCGCGGCGGGGAGCTGTTTTTT

J gene: TRBJ1-1
V gene: TRBV20-1
D gene: .
clone size: .
CDR3 protein: CSVQNTEAFF
CDR3 DNA: TGCAGTGTTCAGAACACTGAAGCTTTCTTT

J gene: TRBJ2-7
V gene: TRBV7-2
D gene: .
clone size: .
CDR3 protein: CASSWGGTYEQYF
CDR3 DNA: TGTGCCAGCAGCTGGGGGGGCACCTACGAGCAGTACTTC

J gene: TRBJ2-3
V gene: TRBV28
D gene: .
clone size: .
CDR3 protein: CASSFTDTQYF
CDR3 DNA: TGTGCCAGCAGCTTCACAGATACGCAGTATTTT

J gene: TRBJ1-1
V gene: TRBV18
D gene: TRBD1
clone size: .
CDR3 protein: CASSPYRTGADTEAFF
CDR3 DNA: TGTGCCAGCTCACCATATCGGACAGGGGCTGACACTGAAGCTTTCTTT

J gene: TRBJ1-2
V gene: TRBV4-1
D gene: .
clone size: .
CDR3 protein: CASSQGSGFYGYTF
CDR3 DNA: TGCGCCAGCAGCCAAGGATCCGGGTTTTATGGCTACACCTTC

J gene: TRBJ1-1
V gene: TRBV5-5
D gene: .
clone size: once
CDR3 protein: CASSFTGEDTEAFF
CDR3 DNA: TGTGCCAGCAGCTTCACCGGGGAAGACACTGAAGCTTTCTTT

J gene: TRBJ2-7
V gene: TRBV6-5
D gene: TRBD1
clone size: .
CDR3 protein: CATGGQGHYEQYF
CDR3 DNA: TGTGCCACCGGCGGACAGGGCCACTACGAGCAGTACTTC

J gene: TRBJ1-1
V gene: TRBV28
D gene: .
clone size: once
CDR3 protein: CASSFRGVGAFF
CDR3 DNA: TGTGCCAGCAGTTTCCGGGGGGTCGGCGCTTTCTTT

J gene: TRBJ2-7
V gene: TRBV6-5
D gene: .
clone size: .
CDR3 protein: CASSPRDSKDEQYF
CDR3 DNA: TGTGCCAGCAGTCCGAGGGACTCAAAGGACGAGCAGTACTTC

J gene: TRBJ2-2
V gene: TRBV4-3
D gene: .
clone size: few
CDR3 protein: CASSQNLATNTGELFF
CDR3 DNA: TGCGCCAGCAGCCAGAATCTAGCGACTAACACCGGGGAGCTGTTTTTT

J gene: TRBJ1-2
V gene: TRBV19
D gene: .
clone size: .
CDR3 protein: CASSIGRGHNYGYTF
CDR3 DNA: TGTGCCAGTAGTATAGGGCGGGGGCACAACTATGGCTACACCTTC

J gene: TRBJ2-5
V gene: TRBV28
D gene: TRBD1
clone size: once
CDR3 protein: CASSFPRDSQETQYF
CDR3 DNA: TGTGCCAGCAGTTTCCCCCGGGACAGCCAAGAGACCCAGTACTTC

J gene: TRBJ2-7
V gene: TRBV27
D gene: .
clone size: .
CDR3 protein: CASSLAGTSAYEQYF
CDR3 DNA: TGTGCCAGCAGTTTAGCCGGGACATCTGCCTACGAGCAGTACTTC

J gene: TRBJ2-3
V gene: TRBV18
D gene: TRBD2
clone size: .
CDR3 protein: CASSPRAGGPDTQYF
CDR3 DNA: TGTGCCAGCTCACCACGGGCGGGAGGGCCGGATACGCAGTATTTT

J gene: TRBJ1-2
V gene: TRBV4-1
D gene: .
clone size: .
CDR3 protein: CASSQITYRVLNYGYTF
CDR3 DNA: TGCGCCAGCAGCCAAATCACCTACAGGGTCCTCAACTATGGCTACACCTTC

J gene: TRBJ2-2
V gene: TRBV9
D gene: TRBD1
clone size: .
CDR3 protein: CASSARDREPGGLFF
CDR3 DNA: TGTGCCAGCAGCGCCCGGGACAGGGAGCCCGGGGGGCTGTTTTTT